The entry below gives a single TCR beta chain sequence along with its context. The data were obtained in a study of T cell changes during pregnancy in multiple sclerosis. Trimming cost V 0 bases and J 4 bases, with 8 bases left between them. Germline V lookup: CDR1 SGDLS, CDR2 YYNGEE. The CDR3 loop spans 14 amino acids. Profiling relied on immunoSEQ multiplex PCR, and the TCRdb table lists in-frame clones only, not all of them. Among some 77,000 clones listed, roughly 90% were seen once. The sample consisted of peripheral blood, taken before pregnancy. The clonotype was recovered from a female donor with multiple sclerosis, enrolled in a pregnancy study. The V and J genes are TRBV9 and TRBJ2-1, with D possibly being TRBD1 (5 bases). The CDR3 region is CASSVDKGYNEQFF. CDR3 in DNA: TGTGCCAGCAGCGTAGACAAGGGGTACAATGAGCAGTTCTTC.